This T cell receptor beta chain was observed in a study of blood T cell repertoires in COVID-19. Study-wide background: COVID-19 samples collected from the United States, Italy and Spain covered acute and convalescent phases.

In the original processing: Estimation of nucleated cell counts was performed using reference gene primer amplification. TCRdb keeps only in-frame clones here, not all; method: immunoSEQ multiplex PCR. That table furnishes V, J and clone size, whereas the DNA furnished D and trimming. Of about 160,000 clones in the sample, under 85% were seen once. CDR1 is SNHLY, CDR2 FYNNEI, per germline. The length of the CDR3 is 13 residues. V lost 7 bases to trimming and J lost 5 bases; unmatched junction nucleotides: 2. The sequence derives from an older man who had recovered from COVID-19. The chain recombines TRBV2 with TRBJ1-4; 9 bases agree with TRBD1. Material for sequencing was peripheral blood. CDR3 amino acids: CASIGTGNEKLFF. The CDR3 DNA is TGTGCCAGCATTGGGACAGGGAATGAAAAACTGTTTTTT. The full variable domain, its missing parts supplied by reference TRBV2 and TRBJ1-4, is EPEVTQTPSHQVTQMGQEVILRCVPISNHLYFYWYRQILGQKVEFLVSFYNNEISEKSEIFDDQFSVERPDGSNFTLKIRSTKLEDSAMYFCASIGTGNEKLFFGSGTQLSVL.